This is a list of T cell receptor beta chains from one sample in a study of Ad26.COV2.S vaccination and SARS-CoV-2 variants. TCRdb's table, derived via immunoSEQ multiplex PCR, lists solely in-frame clones and lacks some. This table holds 250,000 to 300,000 clones, 80% to 90% found once. The input for sequencing was peripheral blood, taken in a trial of Ad26.COV2.S vaccine versus placebo. The source of these receptors is a person between 18 and 65 years old who received the Ad26.COV2.S COVID-19 vaccine or a placebo. CDR3s include the opening cysteine and the closing phenylalanine or tryptophan. Fields, in order: V gene, J gene, clone size, D gene, CDR3 DNA, CDR3 protein. A D gene is named only where the DNA matches it firmly. Clone size is not always given. Where it is, it says once, few, many or a class for expanded clones.

TRBV27	TRBJ2-1	.	.	TGTGCCAGCAGTCTGGGAGGTCGCAATGAGCAGTTCTTC	CASSLGGRNEQFF
TRBV9	TRBJ2-2	.	.	TGTGCCAGCAGCGTAGTCCCCCGGGGATCCACCGGGGAGCTGTTTTTT	CASSVVPRGSTGELFF
TRBV9	TRBJ2-2	.	.	TGTGCCAGCAGCCTTGGGGGGGCGAATAGCGGGGAGCTGTTTTTT	CASSLGGANSGELFF
TRBV7-2	TRBJ2-3	.	.	TGTGCCAGCAGCGCCACCCAGGGTGCGGCAGATACGCAGTATTTT	CASSATQGAADTQYF
TRBV6-5	TRBJ2-6	.	.	TGTGCCAGCAGTTCTGTCAAACGGGTTGGGGCCAACGTCCTGACTTTC	CASSSVKRVGANVLTF
TRBV5-1	TRBJ2-7	.	TRBD2	TGCGCCAGCAGCTGGACCGGGACTAGCGGGGGGGCCGACGAGCAGTACTTC	CASSWTGTSGGADEQYF
TRBV4-1	TRBJ2-3	.	.	TGCGCCAGCAGCCCTTTACTAGCCCGCCACCAGTATTTT	CASSPLLARHQYF
TRBV5-8	TRBJ1-5	.	.	TGTGCCAGCAGGGCGACTGACTGGAAGCCCCAGCATTTT	CASRATDWKPQHF
TRBV30	TRBJ2-3	.	.	TGTGCCTGGAGTTTACTACAGGCTTCAGATACGCAGTATTTT	CAWSLLQASDTQYF
TRBV5-1	TRBJ2-7	.	.	TGCGCCAGCAGCTCGGGGGACACAAGCTCCTACGAGCAGTACTTC	CASSSGDTSSYEQYF
TRBV11-3	TRBJ2-1	.	TRBD2	TGTGCCAGCAGCTTAGGGACTAGCGGCTCCTACAATGAGCAGTTCTTC	CASSLGTSGSYNEQFF
TRBV10-1	TRBJ2-7	.	TRBD1	TGCGCCAGCAGTGAGATCAATATGCCAGGGGGTAACGAGCAGTACTTC	CASSEINMPGGNEQYF
TRBV2	TRBJ2-6	.	.	TGTGCCAGCAGGATCACTAGTGCTGGGGCCAACGTCCTGACTTTC	CASRITSAGANVLTF
TRBV2	TRBJ2-1	.	.	TGTGCCAGCTATGAGCAAGCAGTCAGGGACCAGCAGTTCTTC	CASYEQAVRDQQFF
TRBV20-1	TRBJ2-3	few	.	TGCAGTGCTAGTGCCTCTAGCACAGATACGCAGTATTTT	CSASASSTDTQYF
TRBV7-2	TRBJ1-6	once	.	TGTGCCAGCAGCCGGGTGGGAAATAATTCACCCCTCCACTTT	CASSRVGNNSPLHF
TRBV6-5	TRBJ2-7	.	.	TGTGCCAGCAGGCGAGGGGCAGGAGGGTACGAGCAGTACTTC	CASRRGAGGYEQYF
TRBV5-1	TRBJ1-1	.	.	TGCGCCAGCAGCTTGGGGGGGTTGAACACTGAAGCTTTCTTT	CASSLGGLNTEAFF
TRBV30	TRBJ2-3	.	.	TGTGCCTGGAGTGTGCTTGGGAATACGCAGTATTTT	CAWSVLGNTQYF
TRBV2	TRBJ1-1	once	TRBD1	TGTGCCAGCAGTAAGGACAGGGGGACAGGGAACACTGAAGCTTTCTTT	CASSKDRGTGNTEAFF
TRBV5-4	TRBJ1-2	.	.	TGTGCCAGCAGCACGCCGACAGGAAATAACTATGGCTACACCTTC	CASSTPTGNNYGYTF
TRBV3-1/TRBV3-2	TRBJ1-2	.	.	TGTGCCAGCAGCCTCAGGGGAACCTATGGCTACACCTTC	CASSLRGTYGYTF
TRBV4-2	TRBJ1-3	.	.	TGTGCCAGCAGCCCAGACATTCGGAACACCATATATTTT	CASSPDIRNTIYF
TRBV5-1	TRBJ2-5	.	TRBD1	TGCGCCAGCAGCTTCGAAGGGGGCAGGGGTCGTGGGACCCAGTACTTC	CASSFEGGRGRGTQYF
TRBV20-1	TRBJ2-1	.	TRBD2	TGCAGTGCTAGTGGTGTTTTAAGCGGGAGGGGATACAATGAGCAGTTCTTC	CSASGVLSGRGYNEQFF
TRBV7-9	TRBJ2-3	.	TRBD2	TGTGCCAGCAGCCCACGACCCGGAGGGACTAGGAACGCAGATACGCAGTATTTT	CASSPRPGGTRNADTQYF
TRBV7-9	TRBJ2-1	.	TRBD2	TGTGCCAGCAGCCAAACGGGGGGTGAGCAGTTCTTC	CASSQTGGEQFF
TRBV5-1	TRBJ2-7	.	TRBD1	TGCGCCAGCAGTTGGGGGACAGGTAATACCTACGAGCAGTACTTC	CASSWGTGNTYEQYF
TRBV6-1	TRBJ1-1	.	.	TGTGCCAGCAGTGGACGCGGACAGAAACTCAACACTGAAGCTTTCTTT	CASSGRGQKLNTEAFF
TRBV5-1	TRBJ1-2	.	.	TGCGCCAGCAGCTTGGATACGCTTGCCTCGATTAACTATGGCTACACCTTC	CASSLDTLASINYGYTF
TRBV20-1	TRBJ2-1	many	TRBD1	TGCAGTGCAAGTATTCCGGGACAGGACCACAATGAGCAGTTCTTC	CSASIPGQDHNEQFF
TRBV7-6	TRBJ2-3	.	.	TGTGCCAGCACCAAGGCGGCGGGGGCCACAGATACGCAGTATTTT	CASTKAAGATDTQYF
TRBV29-1	TRBJ1-1	.	TRBD1	TGCAGCGTCGGGGGGACAGTGGCCGAAGCTTTCTTT	CSVGGTVAEAFF
TRBV5-1	TRBJ1-1	.	.	TGCGCCAGCAGCTTGGGGGCGGCGGCGAACACTGAAGCTTTCTTT	CASSLGAAANTEAFF
TRBV7-2	TRBJ1-5	.	.	TGTGCCAGCAGCTTAGTAGGGGGGACCGACTTTAATCAGCCCCAGCATTTT	CASSLVGGTDFNQPQHF
TRBV7-2	TRBJ1-1	.	.	TGTGCCAGCACCCCGGGACTCATGAACACTGAAGCTTTCTTT	CASTPGLMNTEAFF
TRBV5-5	TRBJ1-3	.	.	TGTGCCAGCAGCTTGTCTTGGTCCCCCTGGGGCACCATATATTTT	CASSLSWSPWGTIYF
TRBV5-1	TRBJ1-1	once	.	TGCGCCAGCAGCTTGAGGGAGAACACTGAAGCTTTCTTT	CASSLRENTEAFF
TRBV11-3	TRBJ2-1	.	.	TGTGCCAGCAGCTTACCTACCGGGGAGCCGGACGCACCGAATGAGCAGTTCTTC	CASSLPTGEPDAPNEQFF